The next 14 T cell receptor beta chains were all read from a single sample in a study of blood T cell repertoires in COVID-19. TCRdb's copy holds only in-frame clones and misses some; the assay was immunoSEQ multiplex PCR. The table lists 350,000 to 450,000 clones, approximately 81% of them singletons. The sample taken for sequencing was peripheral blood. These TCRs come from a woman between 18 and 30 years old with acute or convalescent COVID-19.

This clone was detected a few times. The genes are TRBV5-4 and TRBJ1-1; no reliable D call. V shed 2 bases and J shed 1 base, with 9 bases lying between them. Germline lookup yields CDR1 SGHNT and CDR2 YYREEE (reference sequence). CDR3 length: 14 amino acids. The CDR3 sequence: CASSFNTANTEAFF. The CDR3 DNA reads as TGTGCCAGCAGCTTTAACACCGCGAACACTGAAGCTTTCTTT.

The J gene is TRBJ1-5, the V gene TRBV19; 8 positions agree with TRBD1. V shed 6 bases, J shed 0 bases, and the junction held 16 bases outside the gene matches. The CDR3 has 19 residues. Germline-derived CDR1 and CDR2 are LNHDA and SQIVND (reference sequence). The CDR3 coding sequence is TGTGCCAGTAGCCCAATCCCCGGGACAGGCCTATATAGCAATCAGCCCCAGCATTTT. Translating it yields CASSPIPGTGLYSNQPQHF. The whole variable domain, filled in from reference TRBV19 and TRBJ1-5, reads DGGITQSPKYLFRKEGQNVTLSCEQNLNHDAMYWYRQDPGQGLRLIYYSQIVNDFQKGDIAEGYSVSREKKESFPLTVTSAQKNPTAFYLCASSPIPGTGLYSNQPQHFGDGTRLSIL.

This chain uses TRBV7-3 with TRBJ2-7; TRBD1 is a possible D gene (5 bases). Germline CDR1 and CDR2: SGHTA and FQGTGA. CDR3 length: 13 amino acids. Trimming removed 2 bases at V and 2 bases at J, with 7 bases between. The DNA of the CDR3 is TGTGCCAGCAGCTTACAACAGGCCTACGAGCAGTACTTC. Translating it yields CASSLQQAYEQYF.

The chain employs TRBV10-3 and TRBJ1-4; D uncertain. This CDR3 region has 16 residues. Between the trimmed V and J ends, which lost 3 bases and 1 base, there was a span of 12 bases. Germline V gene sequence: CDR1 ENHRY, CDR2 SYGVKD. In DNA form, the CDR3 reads TGTGCCATCAGTGATAATTCCGGGAAAACTAATGAAAAACTGTTTTTT. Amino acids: CAISDNSGKTNEKLFF.

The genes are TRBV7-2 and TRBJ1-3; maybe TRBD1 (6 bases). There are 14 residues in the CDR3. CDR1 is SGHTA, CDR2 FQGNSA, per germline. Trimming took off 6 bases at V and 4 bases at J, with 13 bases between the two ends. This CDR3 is CASRGAGEGNTIYF. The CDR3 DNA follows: TGTGCCAGCAGGGGCGCAGGGGAAGGAAACACCATATATTTT.

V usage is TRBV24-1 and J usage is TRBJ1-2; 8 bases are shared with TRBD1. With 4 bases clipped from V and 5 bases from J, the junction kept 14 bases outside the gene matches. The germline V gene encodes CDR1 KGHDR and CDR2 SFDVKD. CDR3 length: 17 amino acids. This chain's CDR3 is CATSEGQAEDSRYGYTF. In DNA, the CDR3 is TGTGCCACCAGTGAGGGACAGGCCGAAGATTCTCGGTATGGCTACACCTTC.

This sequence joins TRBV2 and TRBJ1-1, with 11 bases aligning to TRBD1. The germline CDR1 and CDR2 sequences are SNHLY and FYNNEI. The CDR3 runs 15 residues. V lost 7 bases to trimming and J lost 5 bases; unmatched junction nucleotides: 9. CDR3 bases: TGTGCCAGCACCGACTGGACAGGGGGCGCGACTGAAGCTTTCTTT. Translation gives CASTDWTGGATEAFF.

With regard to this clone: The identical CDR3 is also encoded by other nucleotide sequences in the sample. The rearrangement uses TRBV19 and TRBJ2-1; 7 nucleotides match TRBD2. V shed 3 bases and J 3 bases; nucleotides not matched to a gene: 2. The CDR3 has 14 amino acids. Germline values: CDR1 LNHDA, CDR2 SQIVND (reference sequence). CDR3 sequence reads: CASSIGGNYNEQFF. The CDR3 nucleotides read TGTGCCAGTAGTATCGGGGGGAACTACAATGAGCAGTTCTTC. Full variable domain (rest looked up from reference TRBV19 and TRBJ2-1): DGGITQSPKYLFRKEGQNVTLSCEQNLNHDAMYWYRQDPGQGLRLIYYSQIVNDFQKGDIAEGYSVSREKKESFPLTVTSAQKNPTAFYLCASSIGGNYNEQFFGPGTRLTVL.

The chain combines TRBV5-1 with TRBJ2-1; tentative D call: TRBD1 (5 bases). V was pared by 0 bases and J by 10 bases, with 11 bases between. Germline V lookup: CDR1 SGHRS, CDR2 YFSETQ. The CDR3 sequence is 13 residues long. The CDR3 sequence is CASSLAGAREQFF. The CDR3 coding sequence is TGCGCCAGCAGCTTGGCTGGGGCCAGAGAGCAGTTCTTC.

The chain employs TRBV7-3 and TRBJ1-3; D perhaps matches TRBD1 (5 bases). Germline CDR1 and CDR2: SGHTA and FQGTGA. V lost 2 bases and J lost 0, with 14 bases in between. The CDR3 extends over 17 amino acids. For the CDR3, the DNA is TGTGCCAGCAGCTTATGGGGGGGTCCTGACTCTGGAAACACCATATATTTT. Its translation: CASSLWGGPDSGNTIYF.

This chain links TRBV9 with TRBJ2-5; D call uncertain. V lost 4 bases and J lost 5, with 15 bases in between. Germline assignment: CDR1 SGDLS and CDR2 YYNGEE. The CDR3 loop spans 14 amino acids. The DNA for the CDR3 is TGTGCCAGCAGCCCCCAAACGGGTGCCGAGACCCAGTACTTC. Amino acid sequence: CASSPQTGAETQYF.

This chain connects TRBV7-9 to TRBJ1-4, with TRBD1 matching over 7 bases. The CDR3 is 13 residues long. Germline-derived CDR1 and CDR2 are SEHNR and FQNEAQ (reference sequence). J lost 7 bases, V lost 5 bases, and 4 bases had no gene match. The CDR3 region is CASSLGQAEKLFF. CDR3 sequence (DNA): TGTGCCAGCAGCCTAGGACAGGCTGAAAAACTGTTTTTT.

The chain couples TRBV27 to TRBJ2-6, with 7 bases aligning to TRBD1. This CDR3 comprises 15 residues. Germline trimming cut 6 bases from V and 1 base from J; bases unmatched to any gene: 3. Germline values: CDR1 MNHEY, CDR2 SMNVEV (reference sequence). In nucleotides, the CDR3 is TGTGCCAGCAGGCCGACAGGGTCTGGGGCCAACGTCCTGACTTTC. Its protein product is CASRPTGSGANVLTF.

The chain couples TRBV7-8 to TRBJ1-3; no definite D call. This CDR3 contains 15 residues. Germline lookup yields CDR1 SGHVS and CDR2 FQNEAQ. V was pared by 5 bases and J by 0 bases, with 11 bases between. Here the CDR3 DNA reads TGTGCCAGCAGCCCTTCCGGGGTCTCTGGAAACACCATATATTTT. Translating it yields CASSPSGVSGNTIYF.